A selection of T cell receptor beta chains follows, all from one sample in a study of T cell repertoires in cytomegalovirus infection. TCRdb independently ran MiXCR on the reads; one entry per CDR3 protein. The data hold 150,000 to 200,000 distinct CDR3 sequences, with approximately 9.6% observed a single time. Sample: PBMCs. Receptors originate from a human donor in good health (CMV status not recorded). Some clones in this sample may be carry-over from other donors' samples. CDR3s include the opening cysteine and the closing phenylalanine or tryptophan. A D gene is named only where the DNA matches it firmly. The size field is filled for only some rows; it gives once, few, many or a size class.

>TRBV6-1|few|14|NA|TRBJ1-4
TGTGCCAGCAGTCCGGAAAGTCTGAATGAAAAACTGTTTTTT
CASSPESLNEKLFF
>TRBV7-2|many|15|TRBD1|TRBJ1-1
TGTGCCAGCAGCTATTGGACAGGCGGGAACACTGAAGCTTTCTTT
CASSYWTGGNTEAFF
>TRBV7-9|few|13|NA|TRBJ2-3
TGTGCCAGCAGCTTAAGAGGAGAAGATACGCAGTATTTT
CASSLRGEDTQYF
>TRBV27|many|13|NA|TRBJ1-5
TGTGCCAGCACCCCAGGCAGAGATCAGCCCCAGCATTTT
CASTPGRDQPQHF
>TRBV6-2/TRBV6-3|many|16|TRBD1|TRBJ2-7
TGTGCCAGCAGTCGACCTGGACAGGGGGCACCCTACGAGCAGTACTTC
CASSRPGQGAPYEQYF
>TRBV30|NA|12|NA|TRBJ2-7
TGTGCCTGGAGTGTACTAGCATTCGAGCAGTACTTC
CAWSVLAFEQYF
>TRBV29-1|NA|12|TRBD1|TRBJ1-4
TGCAGCGTTCGGGACAGAGGCGAAAAACTGTTTTTT
CSVRDRGEKLFF
>TRBV7-2|many|14|TRBD1|TRBJ2-7
TGTGCCAGCAGCAACCGACAGGGATCCTACGAGCAGTACTTC
CASSNRQGSYEQYF
>TRBV20-1|many|14|TRBD1|TRBJ1-1
TGCAGTGCTGGAGGACAGGGCATGAACACTGAAGCTTTCTTT
CSAGGQGMNTEAFF
>TRBV7-2|many|18|NA|TRBJ1-3
TGTGCCAGCAGCTTAGTTGCCCTAGGGGCGGGCTTTGGAAACACCATATATTTT
CASSLVALGAGFGNTIYF
>TRBV7-2|many|15|TRBD1|TRBJ1-2
TGTGCCAGCAGCTCCCGGGACAGGGGGCTCTATGGCTACACCTTC
CASSSRDRGLYGYTF
>TRBV2|NA|13|NA|TRBJ1-1
TGTGCCAGCACCATGGGGGCCAACACTGAAGCTTTCTTT
CASTMGANTEAFF
>TRBV7-9|NA|13|NA|TRBJ2-7
TGTGCCAGCAGCTTAGAAAACGGGTACGAGCAGTACTTC
CASSLENGYEQYF
>TRBV4-1|many|16|TRBD2|TRBJ2-2
TGCGCCAGCAGCCAAAGTATATCGGGAGGCACCGGGGAGCTGTTTTTT
CASSQSISGGTGELFF
>TRBV5-1|few|17|TRBD2|TRBJ2-7
TGCGCCAGCAGCACCGGGGTAGCGGGAGGCTCACAAGGCGAGCAGTACTTC
CASSTGVAGGSQGEQYF
>TRBV19|NA|12|NA|TRBJ1-2
TGTGCCAGCAAGGACATAAACTATGGCTACACCTTC
CASKDINYGYTF
>TRBV28|many|15|NA|TRBJ2-2
TGTGCCAGCAAAATTGGACAGCTGGACACCGGGGAGCTGTTTTTT
CASKIGQLDTGELFF
>TRBV27|many|15|TRBD2|TRBJ2-1
TGTGCCAGCAGTCCCCGCAGCGGGAGATCGAATGAGCAGTTCTTC
CASSPRSGRSNEQFF
>TRBV18|many|16|TRBD1|TRBJ1-1
TGTGCCAGCTCACCACCCGGGACAGGGGTTGGTACTGAAGCTTTCTTT
CASSPPGTGVGTEAFF
>TRBV27|few|16|NA|TRBJ1-5
TGTGCCAGCAGTCATGGGGGTCGGAGTGGCAATCAGCCCCAGCATTTT
CASSHGGRSGNQPQHF
>TRBV29-1|many|14|NA|TRBJ1-2
TGCAGCGTTGAAGATCATCGACGGAACTATGGCTACACCTTC
CSVEDHRRNYGYTF
>TRBV6-2/TRBV6-3|few|13|NA|TRBJ2-7
TGTGCCAGCAGTTACATCGGTTTCTACGAGCAGTACTTC
CASSYIGFYEQYF
>TRBV20-1|NA|15|NA|TRBJ1-1
TGCAGTGTAGGAGGGCTCACTCCTAGGGGGACTGAAGCTTTCTTT
CSVGGLTPRGTEAFF
>TRBV28|many|16|TRBD1|TRBJ1-5
TGTGCCAGCAGTTTAGTGGCAGGGGGTACCAATCAGCCCCAGCATTTT
CASSLVAGGTNQPQHF
>TRBV12-3/TRBV12-4|few|12|NA|TRBJ2-2
TGTGCCAGCACCCTGGACCGTGGAGAGCTGTTTTTT
CASTLDRGELFF
>TRBV7-2|many|15|NA|TRBJ1-6
TGTGCCAGCAGCTTAGATTACCACTATAATTCACCCCTCCACTTT
CASSLDYHYNSPLHF
>TRBV19|many|14|NA|TRBJ2-6
TGTGCCAGTAGTCCCAGGACAGAAGCCAACGTCCTGACTTTC
CASSPRTEANVLTF
>TRBV28|many|14|NA|TRBJ1-1
TGTGCCAGCAGTTTCCCCTTCGACAGCACTGAAGCTTTCTTT
CASSFPFDSTEAFF
>TRBV4-3|many|18|TRBD1|TRBJ2-7
TGCGCCAGCAGCCAAGAGCCCCTACGGACAGGAGTACCCTACGAGCAGTACTTC
CASSQEPLRTGVPYEQYF
>TRBV7-2|many|15|TRBD2|TRBJ2-1
TGTGCCAGCAGCTTGGCTAGCGGGAGATACAATGAGCAGTTCTTC
CASSLASGRYNEQFF
>TRBV6-2/TRBV6-3|few|15|NA|TRBJ1-5
TGTGCCAGCAGTTACAACAGGCCCAATAATCAGCCCCAGCATTTT
CASSYNRPNNQPQHF
>TRBV6-6|few|14|NA|TRBJ1-4
TGTGCCAGCAGTTACGACCGGGTAAATGAAAAACTGTTTTTT
CASSYDRVNEKLFF
>TRBV4-3|few|16|NA|TRBJ1-4
TGCGCCAGCAGCCAAGATCTCTGGACGGCTGGTGAAAAACTGTTTTTT
CASSQDLWTAGEKLFF
>TRBV20-1|many|14|NA|TRBJ1-4
TGCAGTGCTCGTACGGCCATCGGGGCTGAAAAACTGTTTTTT
CSARTAIGAEKLFF
>TRBV20-1|NA|12|NA|TRBJ2-5
TGCAGTGCTAGTGACTATGGAGAGACCCAGTACTTC
CSASDYGETQYF
>TRBV20-1|few|13|NA|TRBJ2-1
TGCAGTGCTAGCCGGGACAAGAGTGCGGGGGCAGTCTTC
CSASRDKSAGAVF
>TRBV11-2|many|15|NA|TRBJ2-3
TGTGCCAGCAGCTTATTTACGGGGTTCACAGATACGCAGTATTTT
CASSLFTGFTDTQYF
>TRBV7-2|many|12|NA|TRBJ2-1
TGTGCCAGCGTCCAGGCTGGCAATGAGCAGTTCTTC
CASVQAGNEQFF
>TRBV6-6|few|15|NA|TRBJ2-1
TGTGCCAGCAGTTACGGGCAGGACTCCTACAATGAGCAGTTCTTC
CASSYGQDSYNEQFF
>TRBV6-2/TRBV6-3|few|14|TRBD1|TRBJ2-7
TGTGCCAGCAGCCGGGACAGGGCCACCTACGAGCAGTACTTC
CASSRDRATYEQYF
>TRBV12-3/TRBV12-4|many|15|TRBD2|TRBJ2-1
TGTGCCAGCAGTCATCGACTAGCGGGAGGGAATGAGCAGTTCTTC
CASSHRLAGGNEQFF
>TRBV20-1|many|14|TRBD2|TRBJ2-1
TGCAGTGCTAGGGGACTAGCGGAAATAAATGAGCAGTTCTTC
CSARGLAEINEQFF
>TRBV29-1|many|13|NA|TRBJ1-1
TGCAGCGTTGTGGGCCAGTTGAACACTGAAGCTTTCTTT
CSVVGQLNTEAFF
>TRBV7-9|few|17|NA|TRBJ2-5
TGTGCCAGCAGCTTAGGTAGCGCCCAGAGGTACCAAGAGACCCAGTACTTC
CASSLGSAQRYQETQYF
>TRBV20-1|NA|14|TRBD1|TRBJ1-3
TGCAGTGCTAGCCGGGACAGGGACGAAAACACCATATATTTT
CSASRDRDENTIYF
>TRBV5-1|NA|15|NA|TRBJ2-7
TGCGCCAGCAGCTTGATTGCAGGGAGCTCCTACGAGCAGTACTTC
CASSLIAGSSYEQYF
>TRBV20-1|many|13|NA|TRBJ2-4
TGCAGTGCTAGAGAGCCTAGTTCGAACATTCAGTACTTC
CSAREPSSNIQYF
>TRBV9|NA|16|TRBD2|TRBJ2-1
TGTGCCAGCAGCCCCAAGACTAGCGGGGTAGGAAATGAGCAGTTCTTC
CASSPKTSGVGNEQFF
>TRBV10-3|few|14|NA|TRBJ2-7
TGTGCCATCAGTGAACAGGGACCAGACTACGAGCAGTACTTC
CAISEQGPDYEQYF
>TRBV19|NA|15|NA|TRBJ2-1
TGTGCCAGTAGTAAGGAGAGAAACTCCTACAATGAGCAGTTCTTC
CASSKERNSYNEQFF
>TRBV6-2/TRBV6-3|many|15|TRBD1|TRBJ1-5
TGTGCCAGCAGTGAATCCGGGACAGTTAATCAGCCCCAGCATTTT
CASSESGTVNQPQHF
>TRBV7-2|many|13|NA|TRBJ2-3
TGTGCCAGCAGCTTGGTCCACACAGATACGCAGTATTTT
CASSLVHTDTQYF